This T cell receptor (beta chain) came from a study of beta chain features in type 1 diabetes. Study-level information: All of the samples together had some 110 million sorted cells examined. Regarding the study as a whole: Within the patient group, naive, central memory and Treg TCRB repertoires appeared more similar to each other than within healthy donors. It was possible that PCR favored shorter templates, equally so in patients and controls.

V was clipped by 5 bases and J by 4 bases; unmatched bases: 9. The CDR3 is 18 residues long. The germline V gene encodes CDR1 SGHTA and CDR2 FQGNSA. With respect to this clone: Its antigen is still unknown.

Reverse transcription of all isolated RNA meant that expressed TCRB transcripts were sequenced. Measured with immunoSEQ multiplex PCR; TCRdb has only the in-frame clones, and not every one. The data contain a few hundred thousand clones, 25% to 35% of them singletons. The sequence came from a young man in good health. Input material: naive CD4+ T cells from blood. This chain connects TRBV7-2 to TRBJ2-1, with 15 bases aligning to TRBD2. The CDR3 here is CASSPGLAGGLKYNEQFF. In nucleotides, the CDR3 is TGTGCCAGCAGCCCAGGACTAGCGGGAGGGCTGAAATACAATGAGCAGTTCTTC.